The clone carrying this T cell receptor beta chain was seen just once. Profiling relied on immunoSEQ multiplex PCR, and the TCRdb table lists in-frame clones only, not all of them. The sample records tens of thousands of clones, 80% to 90% being singletons. The germline CDR1 and CDR2 sequences are ENHRY and SYGVKD. There are 15 residues in the CDR3. V was trimmed by 10 bases and J by 4 bases, leaving 19 bases between them. The data were taken from a study of OX40 agonist ivuxolimab in advanced cancers. Study details: In this trial design, patients received ivuxolimab intravenously at 0.01 to 10 mg/kg every 2 weeks. Previous treatment with anti-PD-1, anti-PD-L1 or anti-CTLA-4 therapy was allowed; about 44% had received some.

Researchers took blood at baseline, on cycle 4 day 1, and on cycle 7 day 1. The sequence was obtained from an adult with an advanced solid tumor such as melanoma, head and neck, liver or kidney cancer. The J gene is TRBJ2-2, the V gene TRBV10-3; TRBD2 is a possible D gene (7 bases). The source was CD4+ or CD8+ T cells sorted from blood, collected in a trial of the OX40 agonist ivuxolimab. The DNA for the CDR3 is TGTGCCACCGGGGGGCCTAGCGATAGCACCGGGGAGCTGTTTTTT. This codes for CATGGPSDSTGELFF.